This TCR beta chain was obtained from a study of T cells expressing NK-cell markers. Turning to the study itself: Serological testing identified seven of the eight sequenced donors as HCMV-seropositive and one as seronegative.

Points from the study as a whole: A handful of donors showed these clonotypes also leading the CD3+CD56-NKG2C+ fraction. Whether expanded NKG2C-expressing T cell clones recognize HCMV is unknown.

Germline V lookup: CDR1 SQVTM, CDR2 ANQGSEA. The CDR3 sequence is 13 residues long. One entry per CDR3 protein, without DNA, is what TCRdb gives after re-calling the 5' RACE reads. The sample yields 200,000 to 300,000 distinct CDR3 sequences, of which the top ten take up around 0.42%. As concerns this clonotype: No antigen is known for it.

This TCR was sampled from a young man in good health. The chain couples TRBV29-1 to TRBJ1-1. The sequenced sample consisted of blood T cells: a sorted CD56 or NKG2C T cell subset, CD4+ or CD8+ T cells, or bulk PBMC T cells (not recorded which). The CDR3: CSVPAWGTTEAFF.